The 2 T cell receptor beta chains below come from one sample, sequenced in a study of blood T cell repertoires in COVID-19. Data came from immunoSEQ multiplex PCR; TCRdb stores just in-frame clones and leaves some out. This sample yields under 95,000 clones, of which roughly nine tenths are seen a single time; more than 15% belongs to the top ten. Sample: peripheral blood. These TCRs come from a man at least 80 years old in a cohort sampled during active COVID-19.

V is TRBV28 and J is TRBJ1-2, with 9 positions matching TRBD1. The CDR3 is 14 amino acids. V lost 5 bases to trimming and J lost 4 bases; unmatched junction nucleotides: 5. Germline values: CDR1 MDHEN, CDR2 SYDVKM. CDR3 protein: CASSRLTGGYGYTF. In nucleotides, the CDR3 is TGTGCCAGCAGTCGGCTGACAGGGGGCTATGGCTACACCTTC.

This clone was counted only a few times. J is TRBJ2-7 and V is TRBV12-3 or TRBV12-4; the D gene is possibly TRBD2 (6 bases). The germline V and J ends were trimmed by 2 bases and 8 bases, with 10 bases remaining between them. The CDR3 totals 12 residues. This CDR3 is CASSLSGVQQYF. DNA of the CDR3: TGTGCCAGCAGTTTATCGGGGGTCCAGCAGTACTTC.